This passage covers 26 T cell receptor beta chains from one sample sequenced in a study of OX40 agonist ivuxolimab in advanced cancers. This table comes from immunoSEQ multiplex PCR, and its TCRdb copy is limited to in-frame clones, with some not included. The table includes 76,000 or so clones, more than 75% detected once. Material: CD4+ or CD8+ T cells sorted from blood, obtained in a trial of the OX40 agonist ivuxolimab. Every receptor here comes from an adult with an advanced solid tumor such as melanoma, head and neck, liver or kidney cancer.

The V gene is TRBV18, the J gene TRBJ2-7, with D tentatively TRBD1 or TRBD2 (5 bases each). Germline assignment: CDR1 KGHSH and CDR2 LQKENI. This CDR3 has 13 residues. The germline V and J ends were trimmed by 3 bases and 4 bases, with 10 bases remaining between them. CDR3 sequence reads: CASSPRGDYEQYF. The CDR3 DNA follows: TGTGCCAGCTCACCTAGGGGAGATTACGAGCAGTACTTC.

The gene calls are TRBV2 and TRBJ2-3; TRBD2 matches at 14 bases. The CDR3 covers 16 residues. V lost 6 bases, J lost 1 base, and 3 bases stayed unmatched. Germline CDR1 is SNHLY and CDR2 is FYNNEI. The CDR3 protein is CASSKGLAGGTDTQYF. The CDR3 nucleotides are TGTGCCAGCAGCAAGGGACTAGCGGGAGGCACAGATACGCAGTATTTT.

This clone was detected only a few times. The chain uses TRBV28 and TRBJ2-7; 9 bases fit TRBD2. The CDR3 is made up of 14 amino acids. CDR1 and CDR2 (germline): MDHEN, SYDVKM. With 6 bases clipped from V and 6 bases from J, the junction kept 9 bases outside the gene matches. In DNA, the CDR3 is TGTGCCAGCAGGTTAGGGACTAGCCCTCGCGAGCAGTACTTC. Its protein is CASRLGTSPREQYF.

This clone was counted ten times or more. The chain joins TRBV6-1 to TRBJ1-1; D perhaps matches TRBD1 (5 bases). Germline assignment: CDR1 MNHNS and CDR2 SASEGT. V lost 6 bases and J lost 5, with 16 bases in between. The CDR3 totals 14 residues. CDR3 sequence (DNA): TGTGCCAGCAGAAGATCTCAGGGAGGGACTGAAGCTTTCTTT. It translates to CASRRSQGGTEAFF.

CDR3 DNA sequence: TGTGCCAGCAGCTCAGGAGGGACAGCCTTGAGCTCCTACGAGCAGTACTTC. It encodes CASSSGGTALSSYEQYF. This chain connects TRBV11-1 to TRBJ2-7; tentatively, D is TRBD1 (7 bases). Trimming removed 4 bases from V and 0 bases from J, with 19 bases in between. Per germline, CDR1 SGHAT and CDR2 FQDESV (reference sequence). The CDR3 runs 17 residues.

This chain connects TRBV6-4 to TRBJ2-2; no firm D call. Trimming removed 6 bases at V and 3 bases at J, with 14 bases between. CDR3 length equals 15 residues. Germline V lookup: CDR1 MRHNA, CDR2 SNTAGT. CDR3 DNA: TGTGCCAGCAGAGTCAAGACAAGGGACACCGGGGAGCTGTTTTTT. This codes for CASRVKTRDTGELFF.

The rearrangement joins TRBV7-9 to TRBJ2-5; 14 bases fit TRBD2. The CDR3 length is 16 residues. J lost 7 bases, V lost 4 bases, and 8 bases had no gene match. Germline CDR1 and CDR2: SEHNR and FQNEAQ (reference sequence). The CDR3 region is CASSSGTSGGGGTQYF. In nucleotides, the CDR3 is TGTGCCAGCAGCTCCGGGACTAGCGGGGGAGGAGGGACCCAGTACTTC.

This clone showed up just once. The V and J genes are TRBV7-3 and TRBJ2-7; D is unresolved. Germline V CDR1 and CDR2: SGHTA, FQGTGA. This CDR3 contains 15 residues. Trimming removed 0 bases from V and 4 bases from J, with 13 bases in between. The CDR3 DNA reads TGTGCCAGCAGCTTAACCGGCGGCCCGCAATACGAGCAGTACTTC. Encoded protein: CASSLTGGPQYEQYF.

The chain couples TRBV28 to TRBJ1-1; D is unclear. The ends were cut back, 5 bases at V and 1 base at J, with 11 bases in the middle. The CDR3 contains 14 residues. CDR1 and CDR2 from the germline V gene are MDHEN and SYDVKM. The CDR3 region is CASSTREPNTEAFF. The CDR3 DNA reads as TGTGCCAGCAGTACGAGGGAACCGAACACTGAAGCTTTCTTT.

The genes are TRBV5-4 and TRBJ1-3, with 10 bases aligning to TRBD1. This CDR3 comprises 15 residues. V shed 6 bases, J shed 5 bases, and the junction held 8 bases outside the gene matches. Germline V lookup: CDR1 SGHNT, CDR2 YYREEE (reference sequence). As DNA, the CDR3 is TGTGCCAGCACCCCAGGACAGGGGGAACGAAACACCATATATTTT. Its protein product is CASTPGQGERNTIYF.

This clone was seen a single time. The rearrangement joins TRBV7-2 to TRBJ2-5, with D maybe TRBD2 (7 bases). The CDR3 sequence is 14 residues long. Germline lookup yields CDR1 SGHTA and CDR2 FQGNSA. V lost 10 bases and J 4 bases, leaving 19 bases between the germline ends. CDR3 in amino acids: CAMGYWGGGETQYF. CDR3 coding DNA: TGTGCCATGGGTTATTGGGGGGGCGGAGAGACCCAGTACTTC.

The chain employs TRBV6-1 and TRBJ1-5, with no clear D. V was cut by 2 bases and J by 4 bases, with 12 bases left in between. The germline V gene has CDR1 MNHNS and CDR2 SASEGT. The CDR3 sequence is 15 residues long. CDR3 DNA sequence: TGTGCCAGCAGTGAAAGGGCGGCCCGAAATCAGCCCCAGCATTTT. It translates to CASSERAARNQPQHF.

The table lists this clone with a few counts. V and J are TRBV7-9 and TRBJ1-2, with 7 bases that match TRBD1. This CDR3 contains 14 residues. With V trimmed by 6 bases and J by 4 bases, 8 bases remained unmatched. Germline values: CDR1 SEHNR, CDR2 FQNEAQ (reference sequence). CDR3: CASRPQGVLYGYTF. In DNA form, the CDR3 reads TGTGCCAGCAGACCGCAGGGGGTTCTCTATGGCTACACCTTC.

The gene calls are TRBV29-1 and TRBJ2-2, with 7 bases that match TRBD1. The V gene end was trimmed by 7 bases and the J gene end by 5 bases; junction bases not matched to a gene: 10. Germline V CDR1 and CDR2: SQVTM, ANQGSEA. The CDR3 covers 14 residues. The CDR3 bases are TGCAGCGGTAACAGGGGAGTAGGAACCGGGGAGCTGTTTTTT. Its translation is CSGNRGVGTGELFF.

V usage is TRBV6-5 and J usage is TRBJ1-2, with D maybe TRBD1 (6 bases). Per germline, CDR1 MNHEY and CDR2 SVGAGI. Trimming shortened V by 0 bases and J by 8 bases, and 16 bases separated the two germline ends. There are 15 residues in the CDR3. CDR3 DNA sequence: TGTGCCAGCAGTTACTCGCTACAGGGTATAGGAGGCTACACCTTC. Translation: CASSYSLQGIGGYTF.

This chain links TRBV11-2 with TRBJ1-1, with unresolved D. Trimming left V 0 bases short and J 4 bases short, with 9 bases between. In germline, CDR1 is SGHAT, CDR2 FQNNGV. The CDR3 totals 14 residues. This CDR3 is CASSLEGIGTEAFF. The CDR3 DNA is TGTGCCAGCAGCTTAGAGGGTATTGGCACTGAAGCTTTCTTT.

The chain links TRBV6-5 to TRBJ2-7; D is perhaps TRBD1 or TRBD2 (6 bases each). The CDR3 runs 14 residues. The germline V gene has CDR1 MNHEY and CDR2 SVGAGI. V was clipped by 6 bases and J by 2 bases, with 14 bases between them. The CDR3 loop reads CASSPRGQTYEQYF. CDR3 nucleotide sequence: TGTGCCAGCAGCCCCCGGGGGCAGACCTACGAGCAGTACTTC.

This clone was seen only once. The chain employs TRBV11-2 and TRBJ1-1; the D is unclear. The CDR3 covers 13 residues. V was pared by 3 bases and J by 0 bases, with 5 bases between. Germline loops: CDR1 SGHAT, CDR2 FQNNGV. CDR3 in amino acids: CASSLEMNTEAFF. CDR3 coding DNA: TGTGCCAGCAGCTTGGAGATGAACACTGAAGCTTTCTTT.

This chain joins TRBV2 and TRBJ2-7; no clear D. V lost 6 bases and J 0 bases, leaving 18 bases between the germline ends. This CDR3 is built from 16 residues. Germline CDR1 and CDR2: SNHLY and FYNNEI. The CDR3 coding sequence is TGTGCCAGCAGCCTTTCAACCGGGTTCTACTCCTACGAGCAGTACTTC. It specifies CASSLSTGFYSYEQYF.

This rearrangement joins TRBV5-1 to TRBJ2-2; maybe TRBD1 (5 bases). CDR1 is SGHRS and CDR2 is YFSETQ in the germline V gene. The CDR3 extends over 18 amino acids. Between the trimmed V and J ends, which lost 0 bases and 1 base, there was a span of 16 bases. The CDR3 DNA is TGCGCCAGCAGCTTGGATCAGGGTCCTTCCTTGAACACCGGGGAGCTGTTTTTT. Amino acid sequence: CASSLDQGPSLNTGELFF.

The chain has TRBV7-8 and TRBJ2-7, with 9 bases matching TRBD1. Germline lookup yields CDR1 SGHVS and CDR2 FQNEAQ. This CDR3 has 12 residues. Germline trimming cut 5 bases from V and 13 bases from J; bases unmatched to any gene: 9. CDR3 sequence: CASSRRTGEEYF. The DNA of the CDR3 is TGTGCCAGCAGCCGGAGGACAGGGGAAGAATACTTC.

The gene calls are TRBV30 and TRBJ2-3; D not resolved. The length of the CDR3 is 16 residues. The germline gives CDR1 GTSNPN, CDR2 SVGIG (reference sequence). V lost 4 bases, J lost 0 bases, and 17 bases lay in between. The CDR3: CAWNLWAPPSTDTQYF. The DNA of the CDR3 is TGTGCCTGGAACCTATGGGCCCCTCCTAGCACAGATACGCAGTATTTT.

The rearrangement links TRBV7-8 to TRBJ2-7, with D possibly called TRBD1 or TRBD2 (5 bases each). Germline values: CDR1 SGHVS, CDR2 FQNEAQ. V lost 6 bases and J 5 bases, leaving 14 bases between the germline ends. The length of the CDR3 is 13 residues. CDR3 sequence: CASRPTGRDEQYF. The CDR3 DNA sequence: TGTGCCAGCAGGCCTACGGGGCGCGACGAGCAGTACTTC.

The chain has TRBV6-5 and TRBJ1-1, with D uncertain. CDR1 and CDR2 from the germline V gene are MNHEY and SVGAGI. Trimming cost V 6 bases and J 1 base, with 3 bases left between them. This CDR3 has 11 amino acids. This chain's CDR3 is CASSWNTEAFF. The CDR3 bases are TGTGCCAGCAGCTGGAACACTGAAGCTTTCTTT.

The rearrangement uses TRBV15 and TRBJ1-3; 7 bases fit TRBD1. Trimming cost V 5 bases and J 2 bases; bases outside gene matches: 6. Germline CDR1 and CDR2: LNHNV and YYDKDF (reference sequence). The CDR3 consists of 15 residues. The chain's CDR3 is CATSSRQGAGNTIYF. CDR3 bases: TGTGCCACCAGCTCCCGACAGGGTGCTGGAAACACCATATATTTT.

The J gene is TRBJ2-5, the V gene TRBV4-2, with TRBD2 matching 9 bases. The length of the CDR3 is 17 residues. The germline CDR1 and CDR2 sequences are LGHNA and YNFKEQ. V shed 0 bases and J 0 bases; nucleotides not matched to a gene: 5. In DNA form, the CDR3 reads TGTGCCAGCAGCCAAGAGGGACTAGCCATGTACCAAGAGACCCAGTACTTC. It yields the protein CASSQEGLAMYQETQYF.